The 26 T cell receptor beta chains listed next were all sequenced from one sample in a study of blood T cell repertoires in COVID-19. Libraries were prepared by immunoSEQ multiplex PCR; TCRdb keeps only in-frame clonotypes and omits some of them. The data contain about 170,000 clones, approximately 77% of them seen just once; the ten biggest clones take up about 10%. The sequencing sample was made of peripheral blood. Receptor source: a woman aged 80 or over with active or convalescent COVID-19.

This clone was seen a handful of times. The chain couples TRBV27 to TRBJ2-1, with D possibly matching TRBD2 (7 bases). The CDR3 is 16 amino acids. Per the germline V gene, CDR1 is MNHEY and CDR2 is SMNVEV (reference sequence). The V gene lost 1 base and the J gene lost 6 bases, with 16 bases spanning the gap. CDR3 sequence reads: CASSLFIERDTNEQFF. The CDR3 nucleotides read TGTGCCAGCAGTTTATTTATCGAGCGGGACACCAATGAGCAGTTCTTC.

The V call is TRBV9, the J call TRBJ1-6; 8 bases fit TRBD1. V gave up 2 bases and J gave up 10 bases; unmatched junction bases: 5. The germline V gene has CDR1 SGDLS and CDR2 YYNGEE. The CDR3 contains 14 residues. The CDR3 is CASSVTGGPSPLHF. The CDR3 coding sequence is TGTGCCAGCAGCGTTACAGGGGGTCCGTCACCCCTCCACTTT.

The chain links TRBV5-6 to TRBJ1-1, with TRBD1 as a possible D gene (5 bases). Deletions cut 4 bases from V and 1 base from J, with 11 bases between. This CDR3 comprises 14 residues. Germline V lookup: CDR1 SGHDT, CDR2 YYEEEE. Written as DNA, the CDR3 is TGTGCCAGCAGCCAGGTGGGGGGGAACACTGAAGCTTTCTTT. As protein: CASSQVGGNTEAFF.

This CDR3 reads CASSVGAGVSYEQYF. CDR3 in DNA: TGTGCCAGCAGCGTTGGGGCGGGAGTGTCCTACGAGCAGTACTTC. The J gene is TRBJ2-7, the V gene TRBV9; 7 bases fit TRBD2. V lost 2 bases to trimming and J lost 1 base; unmatched junction nucleotides: 6. The germline V gene encodes CDR1 SGDLS and CDR2 YYNGEE. The CDR3 consists of 15 residues. The whole variable domain, remainder taken from reference TRBV9 and TRBJ2-7, is DSGVTQTPKHLITATGQRVTLRCSPRSGDLSVYWYQQSLDQGLQFLIQYYNGEERAKGNILERFSAQQFPDLHSELNLSSLELGDSALYFCASSVGAGVSYEQYFGPGTRLTVT.

This clone has a single count. This sequence joins TRBV4-1 and TRBJ1-4, with D possibly TRBD1 on 5 matching bases. CDR1 is MGHRA and CDR2 is YSYEKL in the germline V gene. Trimming removed 6 bases from V and 0 bases from J, with 11 bases in between. There are 15 residues in the CDR3. CDR3 nucleotides: TGCGCCAGCAGTGGGGGGAAAACAACTAATGAAAAACTGTTTTTT. This gives the protein CASSGGKTTNEKLFF.

The gene calls are TRBV19 and TRBJ1-6, with TRBD1 as a possible D gene (5 bases). Germline V gene sequence: CDR1 LNHDA, CDR2 SQIVND (reference sequence). CDR3 length equals 11 residues. V lost 8 bases to trimming and J lost 10 bases, with 9 bases between them. The CDR3 region has the DNA TGTGCCAGTGGACAACTATCACCCCTCCACTTT. Its protein product is CASGQLSPLHF.

CDR3: CASSLSYYNSPLHF. CDR3 sequence (DNA): TGTGCCAGCAGTCTCTCTTACTATAATTCACCCCTCCACTTT. This rearrangement joins TRBV6-5 to TRBJ1-6; D is undetermined. The germline V gene has CDR1 MNHEY and CDR2 SVGAGI. The CDR3 length is 14 residues. V was clipped by 5 bases and J by 3 bases, with 8 bases between them.

The rearrangement uses TRBV5-4 and TRBJ2-3; 9 nucleotides match TRBD2. Per the germline V gene, CDR1 is SGHNT and CDR2 is YYREEE (reference sequence). The CDR3 covers 14 residues. The V gene end was trimmed by 4 bases and the J gene end by 2 bases; junction bases not matched to a gene: 2. The CDR3 DNA sequence: TGTGCCAGCAGCCTAGCGGGAACCACAGATACGCAGTATTTT. It yields the protein CASSLAGTTDTQYF.

The rearrangement joins TRBV18 to TRBJ1-1; 7 bases agree with TRBD1. V lost 4 bases to trimming and J lost 2 bases; unmatched junction nucleotides: 7. The CDR3 has 15 amino acids. Germline CDR1 and CDR2: KGHSH and LQKENI. The CDR3 is CASSQRGTANTEAFF. Written as DNA, the CDR3 is TGTGCCAGCTCACAGCGCGGGACAGCCAACACTGAAGCTTTCTTT.

This sequence joins TRBV3-1 (or the pseudogene TRBV3-2) and TRBJ2-3, with D possibly being TRBD2 (6 bases). From germline, CDR1 is LGHDT and CDR2 YNNKEL (reference sequence). CDR3 length equals 16 residues. The ends were cut back, 2 bases at V and 2 bases at J, with 14 bases in the middle. The CDR3 DNA reads as TGTGCCAGCAGCCAAATGACGCGGGGATACACAGATACGCAGTATTTT. It is translated as CASSQMTRGYTDTQYF.

The chain recombines TRBV7-9 with TRBJ1-3; the D is unclear. Per germline, CDR1 SEHNR and CDR2 FQNEAQ (reference sequence). CDR3 length equals 15 residues. V was trimmed by 5 bases and J by 1 base, leaving 12 bases between them. The CDR3, as DNA: TGTGCCAGCAGCCCTCCGGGAATATCTGGAAACACCATATATTTT. Amino acid sequence: CASSPPGISGNTIYF. The full variable domain, in which reference TRBV7-9 and TRBJ1-3 provide the parts outside the CDR3, is DTGVSQNPRHKITKRGQNVTFRCDPISEHNRLYWYRQTLGQGPEFLTYFQNEAQLEKSRLLSDRFSAERPKGSFSTLEIQRTEQGDSAMYLCASSPPGISGNTIYFGEGSWLTVV.

This chain connects TRBV7-9 to TRBJ1-2; a weak D match, TRBD1 (5 bases). V was shortened by 4 bases and J by 4 bases, with 10 bases between the two germline ends. CDR3 size: 13 residues. Germline V lookup: CDR1 SEHNR, CDR2 FQNEAQ (reference sequence). The DNA for the CDR3 is TGTGCCAGCAGCTCGTATGACAGCTATGGCTACACCTTC. The encoded protein is CASSSYDSYGYTF.

This rearrangement joins TRBV30 to TRBJ1-3; tentatively, D is TRBD1 (6 bases). The CDR3 runs to 14 residues. Per germline, CDR1 GTSNPN and CDR2 SVGIG (reference sequence). V lost 2 bases and J 2 bases, leaving 10 bases between the germline ends. CDR3 amino acids: CAWSQGFAGNTIYF. The CDR3 DNA is TGTGCCTGGAGTCAGGGGTTCGCTGGAAACACCATATATTTT.

The table lists this clone with a count of one. CDR3 loop: CASSPQQGDSGYTF. As DNA, the CDR3 is TGTGCCAGCTCTCCGCAACAGGGTGATAGTGGCTACACCTTC. This chain joins TRBV18 and TRBJ1-2, with a weak D call TRBD1 (6 bases). Looked up from germline, CDR1 is KGHSH and CDR2 is LQKENI. CDR3 length: 14 residues. V lost 6 bases and J lost 7, with 18 bases in between. Full variable domain (remainder filled in from reference TRBV18 and TRBJ1-2): NAGVMQNPRHLVRRRGQEARLRCSPMKGHSHVYWYRQLPEEGLKFMVYLQKENIIDESGMPKERFSAEFPKEGPSILRIQQVVRGDSAAYFCASSPQQGDSGYTFGSGTRLTVV.

J is TRBJ1-1 and V is TRBV3-1 (or the pseudogene TRBV3-2), with D perhaps matching TRBD1 (6 bases). Germline CDR1 is LGHDT and CDR2 is YNNKEL (reference sequence). The length of the CDR3 is 14 residues. Deletions cut 6 bases from V and 5 bases from J, with 16 bases between. In DNA, the CDR3 is TGTGCCAGCAGGGTGAGGGCAGGGGTGACTGAAGCTTTCTTT. It is translated as CASRVRAGVTEAFF.

This chain joins TRBV6-6 and TRBJ2-1, with D maybe TRBD2 (5 bases). Between the trimmed V and J ends, which lost 6 bases and 4 bases, there was a span of 10 bases. The CDR3 is 13 residues long. Germline V gene sequence: CDR1 MNHNY, CDR2 SVGAGI (reference sequence). CDR3 sequence reads: CASSLDLYNEQFF. In nucleotides, the CDR3 is TGTGCCAGCAGCCTGGACTTGTACAATGAGCAGTTCTTC.

This chain links TRBV23-1 with TRBJ2-3; unclear D gene. TRBV23-1 is recorded as an ORF, its role being uncertain. V shed 1 base and J shed 2 bases, with 13 bases lying between them. The CDR3 is 16 residues long. CDR3 loop: CASSQYNPYYTDTQYF. CDR3 sequence (DNA): TGCGCCAGCAGTCAATATAACCCTTACTACACAGATACGCAGTATTTT.

The V and J genes are TRBV5-1 and TRBJ2-7; 7 positions agree with TRBD1. V was pared by 4 bases and J by 1 base, with 5 bases of the junction left unmatched. CDR1 is SGHRS, CDR2 YFSETQ, per germline. This CDR3 contains 14 residues. The CDR3 DNA reads TGCGCCAGCAGCCGCGGACAGGAGTCCTACGAGCAGTACTTC. It yields the protein CASSRGQESYEQYF.

The chain is built from TRBV4-1 and TRBJ1-3; tentatively, D is TRBD1 (6 bases). CDR1 is MGHRA and CDR2 is YSYEKL in the germline V gene. V was trimmed by 0 bases and J by 6 bases, leaving 21 bases between them. This CDR3 region has 18 residues. The CDR3 DNA reads as TGCGCCAGCAGCCAAGACTGGGGCCAGGGGATCTGGCAAAACACCATATATTTT. Its translation is CASSQDWGQGIWQNTIYF.

The chain carries TRBV28 and TRBJ2-3, with 10 positions matching TRBD2. This CDR3 has 14 residues. Trimming cost V 7 bases and J 1 base; bases outside gene matches: 2. Looked up from germline, CDR1 is MDHEN and CDR2 is SYDVKM. The CDR3 loop is CASKLAGGTDTQYF. CDR3 sequence (DNA): TGTGCCAGCAAGCTAGCGGGAGGCACAGATACGCAGTATTTT.

J is TRBJ2-7 and V is TRBV5-1; 7 positions match TRBD1. J lost 2 bases, V lost 0 bases, and 5 bases had no gene match. This CDR3 comprises 15 residues. Germline CDR1 reads SGHRS; CDR2 reads YFSETQ. The CDR3, as DNA: TGCGCCAGCAGCTTGGCCGGGACAGCCACCTACGAGCAGTACTTC. Translating gives CASSLAGTATYEQYF.

The chain joins TRBV25-1 to TRBJ2-2; the D is unclear. Germline-derived CDR1 and CDR2 are MGHDK and SYGVNS. The CDR3 has 12 residues. V dropped 1 base and J dropped 7 bases, with 4 bases sitting between them. The CDR3 is CASSESHGELFF. The CDR3 nucleotides read TGTGCCAGCAGTGAATCCCACGGGGAGCTGTTTTTT.

This clone was detected only a few times. The chain uses TRBV6-1 and TRBJ1-3, with D possibly TRBD1 on 5 matching bases. V lost 3 bases and J lost 8, with 20 bases in between. CDR3 length equals 16 residues. Germline CDR1 and CDR2: MNHNS and SASEGT. CDR3 loop: CASSEVRAGRGDTIYF. CDR3 nucleotide sequence: TGTGCCAGCAGTGAGGTTCGAGCGGGTAGGGGAGACACCATATATTTT.

The chain has TRBV28 and TRBJ1-1, with a weak D call TRBD1 (6 bases). Per the germline V gene, CDR1 is MDHEN and CDR2 is SYDVKM. V was clipped by 2 bases and J by 2 bases, with 12 bases between them. The CDR3 loop spans 15 amino acids. The CDR3 region is CASSLIHRVNTEAFF. CDR3 nucleotides: TGTGCCAGCAGTTTAATCCACAGGGTAAACACTGAAGCTTTCTTT.

The genes are TRBV28 and TRBJ2-1, with 9 bases fitting TRBD2. There are 17 residues in the CDR3. Trimming at V came to 0 bases and at J to 9 bases, leaving 12 bases not matched to a gene. The germline CDR1 and CDR2 sequences are MDHEN and SYDVKM. This CDR3 reads CASSLWGLAGRNGEQFF. The CDR3 region has the DNA TGTGCCAGCAGTTTATGGGGCCTAGCGGGACGTAACGGTGAGCAGTTCTTC.

This chain uses TRBV2 with TRBJ1-5; D unclear. The V end lost 1 base, the J end lost 8 bases, and 6 bases lay between the germline ends. CDR1 SNHLY and CDR2 FYNNEI come from the germline V gene. The CDR3 runs 12 residues. The CDR3 DNA sequence: TGTGCCAGCAGTGAAGGCCCAGAGCCCCAGCATTTT. The encoded protein is CASSEGPEPQHF.